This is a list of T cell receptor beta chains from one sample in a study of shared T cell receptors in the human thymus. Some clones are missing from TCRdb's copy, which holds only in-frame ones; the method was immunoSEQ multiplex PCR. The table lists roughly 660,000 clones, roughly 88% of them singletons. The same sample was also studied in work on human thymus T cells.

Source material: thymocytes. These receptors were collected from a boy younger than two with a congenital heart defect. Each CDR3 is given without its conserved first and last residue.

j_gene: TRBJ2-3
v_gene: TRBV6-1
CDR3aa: ASSEGLGGTQY

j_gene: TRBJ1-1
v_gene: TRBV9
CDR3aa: ASSQPWTDDNTEAF

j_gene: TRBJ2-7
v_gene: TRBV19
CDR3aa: ASSRGGRSYEQY

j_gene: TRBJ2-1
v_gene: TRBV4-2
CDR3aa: ASSQWQRGYNEQF

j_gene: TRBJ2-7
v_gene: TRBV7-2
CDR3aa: ASKRFPYEQY

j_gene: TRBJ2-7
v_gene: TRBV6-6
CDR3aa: ASSYWTGGYYEQY

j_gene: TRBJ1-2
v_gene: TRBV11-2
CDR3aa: ASSPTGFYGYT

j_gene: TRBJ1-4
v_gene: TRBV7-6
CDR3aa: ASTPPGHKHEKLF

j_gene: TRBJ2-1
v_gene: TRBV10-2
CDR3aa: ASSGVSGRVQTGL

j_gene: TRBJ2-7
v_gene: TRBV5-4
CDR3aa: ASSSQGGPSDEQY

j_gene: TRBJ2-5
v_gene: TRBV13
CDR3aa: ASSFHPEASGRAGETQY

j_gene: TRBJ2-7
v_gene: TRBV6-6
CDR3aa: ASSHRDTLVEQY

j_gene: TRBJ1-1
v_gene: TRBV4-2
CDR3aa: ASSQDWGEWMNTEAF

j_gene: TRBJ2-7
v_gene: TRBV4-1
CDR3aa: ASSQGRGQYEQY

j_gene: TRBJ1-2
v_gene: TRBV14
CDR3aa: ASSQGWGGTNYGYT

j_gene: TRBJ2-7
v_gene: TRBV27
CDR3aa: ASSSHRDFRAYEQY

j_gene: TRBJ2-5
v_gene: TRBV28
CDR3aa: ASSLFLAGQETQY

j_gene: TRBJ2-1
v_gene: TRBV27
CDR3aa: ASSLSSERSEQF

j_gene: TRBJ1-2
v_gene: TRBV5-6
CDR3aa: ASSLVQDGYT

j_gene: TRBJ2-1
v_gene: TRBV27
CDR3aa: ASSPRGSGPYNEQF

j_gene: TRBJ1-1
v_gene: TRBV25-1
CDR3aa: ASSEYLGGVNTEAF

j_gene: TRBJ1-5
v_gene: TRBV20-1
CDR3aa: SASGLGPQH

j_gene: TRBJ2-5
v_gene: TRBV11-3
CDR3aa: ASRDVGGGETQY

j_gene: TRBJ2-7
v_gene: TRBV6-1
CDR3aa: ASSEAGSGLVSEQY

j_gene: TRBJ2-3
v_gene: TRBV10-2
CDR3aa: ASRPGTDTQY

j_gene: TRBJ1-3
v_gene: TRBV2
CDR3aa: ASSLGQASGNTIY

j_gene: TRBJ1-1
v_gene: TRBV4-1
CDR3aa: ASSTPGHPKKAF

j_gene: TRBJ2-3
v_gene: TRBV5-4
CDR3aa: ASSPPGLAEKVTDTQY

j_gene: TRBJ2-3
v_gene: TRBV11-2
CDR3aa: ASSLDGLAGGRRHTDTQY

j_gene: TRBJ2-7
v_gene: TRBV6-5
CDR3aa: ASSYSASGTPYEQY

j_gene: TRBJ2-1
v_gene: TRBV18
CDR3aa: ASSPEGGPNEQF

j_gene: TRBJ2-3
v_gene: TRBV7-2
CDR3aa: ASNGVTDTQY

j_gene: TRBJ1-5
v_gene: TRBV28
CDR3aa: ASRPPGGNQPQH

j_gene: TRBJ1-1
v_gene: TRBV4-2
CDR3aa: ASKGTDEAF

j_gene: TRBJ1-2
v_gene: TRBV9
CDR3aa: ASSVVVGGEVGGYT

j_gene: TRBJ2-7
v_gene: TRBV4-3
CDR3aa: ASSQIRGGPDEQY

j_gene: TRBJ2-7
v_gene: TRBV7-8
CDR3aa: ASGQRHSYEQY

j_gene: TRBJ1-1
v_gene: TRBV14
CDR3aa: ASSQEEEPGQPEDTEAF

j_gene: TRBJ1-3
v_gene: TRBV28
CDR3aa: ASSPGGSGNTIY

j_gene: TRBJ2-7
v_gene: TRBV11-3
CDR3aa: ASSRTQGEAYEQY

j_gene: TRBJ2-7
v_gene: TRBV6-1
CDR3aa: ASSEIWRTWVYEQY

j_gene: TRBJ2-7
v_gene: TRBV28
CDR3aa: ASSLPLHEQY

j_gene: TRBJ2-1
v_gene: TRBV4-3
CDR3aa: ASSPVPTGLAVESYNEQF

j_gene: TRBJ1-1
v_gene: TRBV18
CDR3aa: ASSPGVREAF